This T cell receptor (beta chain) was sequenced in a study of T-cell reconstitution after alpha-beta-depleted transplantation in children. V gave up 4 bases and J gave up 7 bases, with 17 bases separating them. The CDR3 has 15 residues. Germline assignment: CDR1 MGHRA and CDR2 YSYEKL. Library preparation (for TCRbeta) was performed with unique molecular identifiers. TCRdb ran MiXCR on the PCR reads and lists one entry per CDR3 protein. The table shows under 9,500 distinct CDR3 sequences, with around 14% occurring only once. This chain joins TRBV4-1 and TRBJ2-4; perhaps TRBD2 as D (5 bases). This sequence was found in a male patient younger than 18 who had a stem cell transplant for acute lymphoblastic leukemia, so the T cells may come from the graft donor. The sequencing used PBMCs, mostly from graft donor cells, collected 60 days after TCRalphabeta/CD19-depleted stem cell transplant. CDR3 DNA sequence: TGCGCCAGCAGCCTTCCGGGGTCGGGGTGGAACATTCAGTACTTC. Residues: CASSLPGSGWNIQYF.